This is a list of T cell receptor beta chains from one sample in a study of blood T cell repertoires in COVID-19. The protocol was immunoSEQ multiplex PCR, while the TCRdb copy is restricted to in-frame clones and leaves out a portion. The sample holds 130,000 or so clones; 65% to 85% are singletons and the top ten take approximately 17%. The sequencing sample was made of peripheral blood. The origin of the receptors is a woman older than 75 with acute or convalescent COVID-19. CDR3s include the opening cysteine and the closing phenylalanine or tryptophan. The order of the fields is J gene, clone size, V gene, D gene, CDR3 DNA, CDR3 protein. The D gene is left open where the match is weak. Clone size is not always given. Where it is, it says once, few, many or a class for expanded clones.

TRBJ2-1 - TRBV5-1 TRBD1 TGCGCCAGCAGCTTGGGATACAGGACAGGGACATTTTGGGATGAGCAGTTCTTC CASSLGYRTGTFWDEQFF
TRBJ2-7 once TRBV5-5 TRBD2 TGTGCCAGCAGCTTGAGCGGGAGGGCCTACGAGCAGTACTTC CASSLSGRAYEQYF
TRBJ2-2 - TRBV20-1 TRBD2 TGCAGTGCTAGTGGGCTAGCGGGACCGACCGGGGAGCTGTTTTTT CSASGLAGPTGELFF
TRBJ2-7 - TRBV9 - TGTGCCAGCAGCCCCCGGGAGGGGGCATCCTACGAGCAGTACTTC CASSPREGASYEQYF
TRBJ2-7 - TRBV27 TRBD2 TGTGCCAGCAAGAAAGGACTAGCGGGAGTCTACGAGCAGTACTTC CASKKGLAGVYEQYF
TRBJ1-5 few TRBV30 - TGTGCCTGGAGTGAGGACGGACATAGCAATCAGCCCCAGCATTTT CAWSEDGHSNQPQHF
TRBJ1-2 once TRBV5-8 - TGTGCCAGCAGCTCACTCCTGGGCGGCTACACCTTC CASSSLLGGYTF
TRBJ2-1 - TRBV10-1 TRBD2 TGCGCCAGCAGTGAGAGACTAGCGGGAGCGGTCAATGAGCAGTTCTTC CASSERLAGAVNEQFF
TRBJ1-2 - TRBV18 TRBD1 TGTGCCAGCTCACGACTTACACTTGGACAGGGGTGGTATGGCTACACCTTC CASSRLTLGQGWYGYTF
TRBJ2-7 - TRBV6-5 - TGTGCCAGCAGTTCCCTTGGCCCTCCCAGGTCGTACGAGCAGTACTTC CASSSLGPPRSYEQYF
TRBJ1-2 - TRBV19 TRBD1 TGTGCCAGTAGTCCGAATGACAGGGCCAGTGGCTACACCTTC CASSPNDRASGYTF
TRBJ1-5 - TRBV7-9 - TGTGCCAGCAGCGGCCGGGGTAGCAATCAGCCCCAGCATTTT CASSGRGSNQPQHF
TRBJ1-3 - TRBV5-6 - TGTGCCAGCAGCTTCCGACAGGCCGCTGGAAACACCATATATTTT CASSFRQAAGNTIYF
TRBJ2-1 - TRBV6-5 TRBD1 TGTGCCAGCACCCCGGGACAGGGTTACCGAGATGAGCAGTTCTTC CASTPGQGYRDEQFF
TRBJ1-5 - TRBV19 TRBD1 TGTGCCAGTAGTATGAGGGACAGGGGGGGTCCGAAGCCCCAGCATTTT CASSMRDRGGPKPQHF
TRBJ2-4 - TRBV18 TRBD1 TGTGCCAGCTCAGGGGACAGTTCTTCCAAAAACATTCAGTACTTC CASSGDSSSKNIQYF
TRBJ2-7 - TRBV4-1 TRBD1 TGCGCCAGCAGCCAAGATTTAGGACAGGGGTTGGACGAGCAGTACTTC CASSQDLGQGLDEQYF
TRBJ1-3 - TRBV18 - TGTGCCAGCTCAGCAGACAGCCGTTCTGGAAACACCATATATTTT CASSADSRSGNTIYF
TRBJ1-1 - TRBV5-5 - TGTGCCAGCAGCTTGCCGACATCAGTGGCTGAAGCTTTCTTT CASSLPTSVAEAFF
TRBJ2-5 - TRBV5-6 - TGTGCCAGCAGTGGGGACTTCGGGACCCAGTACTTC CASSGDFGTQYF
TRBJ2-2 - TRBV5-6 TRBD1 TGTGCCAGCAGCTTGATCGGGACAGGCCCATCCGGGGAGCTGTTTTTT CASSLIGTGPSGELFF
TRBJ2-5 - TRBV4-2 - TGTGCCAGCAGCCAAGATTCCCACTCTTATCCGTCGCCGCAAGAGACCCAGTACTTC CASSQDSHSYPSPQETQYF
TRBJ2-7 - TRBV27 TRBD1 TGTGCCAGCAGTTGGGGGACAGGGTACTACGAGCAGTACTTC CASSWGTGYYEQYF
TRBJ1-6 few TRBV5-1 - TGCGCCAGCAGCTTGAGGGGCCATTCCTATAATTCACCCCTCCACTTT CASSLRGHSYNSPLHF
TRBJ1-2 - TRBV5-5 TRBD1 TGTGCCAGCAGCTGGACTACCGGGACAGTCTATGGCTACACCTTC CASSWTTGTVYGYTF
TRBJ2-5 - TRBV3-1/TRBV3-2 TRBD2 TGTGCCAGCAGCCAAGGACTCCTAGCGGGAGGCTTTTGGGAGACCCAGTACTTC CASSQGLLAGGFWETQYF
TRBJ2-1 - TRBV5-6 - TGTGCCAGCAGCTTCGATCGGGTGGCGGGACGCTACAATGAGCAGTTCTTC CASSFDRVAGRYNEQFF
TRBJ1-2 once TRBV6-2/TRBV6-3 - TGTGCCAGCAGTCCCGGGTTGGTTCCGAACTATGGCTACACCTTC CASSPGLVPNYGYTF
TRBJ2-5 - TRBV4-3 - TGCGCCAGCAGCCACCACCGGGTGGGGACAACAAGGGGCCAAGAGACCCAGTACTTC CASSHHRVGTTRGQETQYF
TRBJ1-2 - TRBV11-2 TRBD1 TGTGCCAGCAGCTTAACCGGGACAGGGCCTAACTATGGCTACACCTTC CASSLTGTGPNYGYTF
TRBJ2-2 - TRBV19 TRBD2 TGTGCCAGTAGTATACCGGGACTAGCGGGCACCGGGGAGCTGTTTTTT CASSIPGLAGTGELFF
TRBJ2-5 - TRBV29-1 TRBD1 TGCAGCGTCCCAGGTAGGGGGCGAGAGACCCAGTACTTC CSVPGRGRETQYF
TRBJ2-5 - TRBV7-2 - TGTGCCAGCAGCTTAGGGGCGGGCGGGAACCAAGAGACCCAGTACTTC CASSLGAGGNQETQYF
TRBJ1-2 - TRBV12-2 - TGTGCAAGTCGCTTATTTCGGCCCCGTAGAAGACAGGGGCCAAACTATGGCTACACCTTC CASRLFRPRRRQGPNYGYTF
TRBJ1-1 - TRBV30 - TGTGCCTGGAGTGTAGGGGGACCCACTGAAGCTTTCTTT CAWSVGGPTEAFF
TRBJ2-5 - TRBV5-6 - TGTGCCAGCATCTGGAGTGACTACCAAGAGACCCAGTACTTC CASIWSDYQETQYF